These 13 T cell receptor beta chains originate from one sample sequenced in a study of T cell repertoires in cytomegalovirus infection. TCRdb fed the reads into MiXCR, producing one record per CDR3 protein. Of approximately 910,000 distinct CDR3 sequences in the sample, about a third are singletons; the top ten hold more than 12%. Their recognized antigens are unknown. The material sequenced was cultured CD8+ T cells from PBMCs, taken from culture after CMV antigen stimulation. These receptors originate from a human donor in good health (CMV status not recorded). Some clones in this sample may be carry-over from other donors' samples.

This clonotype was counted at least ten times. Sequence at one end of the junction differs from germline and may be a read error. The rearrangement joins TRBV7-7 to TRBJ1-2; the D gene is possibly TRBD1 (5 bases). The CDR3 extends over 15 amino acids. CDR1 and CDR2 from the germline V gene are SSHAT and FNYEAQ (reference sequence). Here the CDR3 reads CASSPDSSGTYGYTF. The CDR3 nucleotides read TGTGCTAGCAGCCCAGACAGTTCCGGGACCTATGGCTACACCTTC.

This clonotype showed up just a few times. The J gene is TRBJ2-1, the V gene TRBV5-1; 9 positions match TRBD1. The CDR3 is made up of 14 amino acids. V dropped 3 bases and J dropped 9; count of bases not matched to a gene: 7. CDR1 is SGHRS and CDR2 is YFSETQ in the germline V gene. The CDR3 nucleotides read TGCGCCAGCAGCTCGGGACAGGGATCAGGTGAGCAGTTCTTC. Its protein product is CASSSGQGSGEQFF.

This clonotype was recorded a few times. V usage is TRBV4-1 and J usage is TRBJ2-2; no definite D call. The CDR3 totals 17 residues. V was clipped by 4 bases and J by 0 bases, with 15 bases between them. Germline CDR1 is MGHRA and CDR2 is YSYEKL. The DNA of the CDR3 is TGCGCCAGCAGCCCGCTAGGAAGAACAGCGAACACCGGGGAGCTGTTTTTT. Protein: CASSPLGRTANTGELFF.

This clonotype was recorded many times. The J gene is TRBJ1-2, the V gene TRBV7-2; D is unclear. The CDR3 is 13 residues long. Trimming pared 4 bases from V and 4 bases from J, leaving 10 bases between. CDR1 is SGHTA and CDR2 is FQGNSA in the germline V gene. The CDR3 spells CASSYDGVYGYTF. The CDR3 DNA is TGTGCCAGCAGCTACGACGGAGTCTATGGCTACACCTTC.

To note about this clonotype: This may be a read error: a much more frequent sequence differs by one nucleotide. The chain's CDR3 is CANRSGGANVLTF. The CDR3 bases are TGTGCCAACAGATCGGGCGGGGCCAACGTCCTGACTTTC. The chain joins TRBV7-8 to TRBJ2-6; unclear D gene. Germline-derived CDR1 and CDR2 are SGHVS and FQNEAQ. CDR3 length equals 13 residues. The germline V and J ends were trimmed by 10 bases and 4 bases, with 11 bases remaining between them.

This clonotype was observed a few times. This chain uses TRBV6-6 with TRBJ1-3; TRBD1 might be the D (5 bases). The germline V and J ends were trimmed by 2 bases and 4 bases, with 21 bases remaining between them. The germline V gene encodes CDR1 MNHNY and CDR2 SVGAGI (reference sequence). This CDR3 has 18 amino acids. CDR3 amino acids: CASSYVTYQTARGNTIYF. The CDR3 DNA sequence: TGTGCCAGCAGTTACGTAACTTACCAGACAGCCAGGGGAAACACCATATATTTT.

V gene TRBV6-2 or TRBV6-3 combines with J gene TRBJ2-7; D is unclear. The ends were cut back, 5 bases at V and 5 bases at J, with 13 bases in the middle. CDR1 MNHEY and CDR2 SVGEGT come from the germline V gene. The CDR3 sequence is 13 residues long. The CDR3 coding sequence is TGTGCCAGCAGTGGTAGGCTATCGGACGAGCAGTACTTC. Translation: CASSGRLSDEQYF.

This sequence joins TRBV18 and TRBJ2-2; 10 positions match TRBD1. CDR3 length equals 21 residues. J gave up 2 bases and V 4 bases, and 19 bases lay outside the gene matches. Germline assignment: CDR1 KGHSH and CDR2 LQKENI. The CDR3 coding sequence is TGTGCCAGCTCACTCCTCGCGGGACAGGGGCGGACTTCCACAAACACCGGGGAGCTGTTTTTT. Translating gives CASSLLAGQGRTSTNTGELFF.

V and J are TRBV6-2 or TRBV6-3 and TRBJ1-4; D is possibly TRBD1 (6 bases). The CDR3 contains 16 residues. Trimming removed 2 bases from V and 3 bases from J, with 13 bases in between. CDR1 is MNHEY, CDR2 SVGEGT, per germline. The CDR3 loop reads CASSYVQGSSNEKLFF. The CDR3 nucleotides are TGTGCCAGCAGTTACGTACAGGGTTCATCTAATGAAAAACTGTTTTTT.

This clonotype was found a few times. The rearrangement uses TRBV18 and TRBJ2-3; D is uncertain. V shed 3 bases and J shed 5 bases, with 12 bases lying between them. The CDR3 has 14 residues. The germline gives CDR1 KGHSH, CDR2 LQKENI. CDR3 in DNA: TGTGCCAGCTCACCCCCGGGTCTTAAAGATACGCAGTATTTT. It yields the protein CASSPPGLKDTQYF.

There are a few counts of this clonotype. The V call is TRBV19, the J call TRBJ2-3; unclear D gene. Trimming removed 7 bases at V and 2 bases at J, with 10 bases between. This CDR3 region has 13 residues. Germline CDR1 reads LNHDA; CDR2 reads SQIVND (reference sequence). CDR3 nucleotide sequence: TGTGCCAGTATTGAAGGGAACACAGATACGCAGTATTTT. Its translation: CASIEGNTDTQYF.

The chain employs TRBV5-1 and TRBJ2-4; maybe TRBD1 (6 bases). This CDR3 contains 16 residues. V lost 3 bases and J lost 1, with 14 bases in between. The germline CDR1 and CDR2 sequences are SGHRS and YFSETQ. The CDR3: CASSSRDTRAKNIQYF. In nucleotides, the CDR3 is TGCGCCAGCAGCTCCCGGGACACAAGGGCCAAAAACATTCAGTACTTC.

With respect to this clonotype: Since a much larger clone is just one base distant, this may be a read error. This sequence joins TRBV7-8 and TRBJ2-2; D is ambiguous. Per the germline V gene, CDR1 is SGHVS and CDR2 is FQNEAQ. The CDR3 contains 17 residues. CDR3 sequence reads: CASSNTQGRVNTEELFF. The CDR3 coding sequence is TGTGCCAGCAGCAATACCCAAGGACGAGTGAACACCGAGGAGCTGTTTTTT.